The clone carrying this TCR beta chain came up many times. Its antigen is not known. The data originate from a study of regulatory T cells in long-lasting Graves disease. Study-level findings and limits: Preferential use of TRBV28, TRBJ1-2 and TRBJ2-5 was seen in persistent disease. Comparison showed that persistent patients shared more public clonotypes (2,741) than new patients (around 1,000).

From germline, CDR1 is KGHSH and CDR2 LQKENI. The CDR3 loop spans 15 amino acids. The V segment lost 2 bases and the J segment 6 bases; nucleotides outside the gene matches: 6. Time point: newly diagnosed GD, antithyroid drugs for less than 3 months. From RNA extracted from PBMCs, the TCR library was made. An endocrinology department in Xi'an, China, supplied the patients. Libraries of TCR beta came from iRepertoire HTBI primers plus Arm-PCR of CDR3 regions. A single record per CDR3 protein comes from TCRdb applying MiXCR to the multiplex PCR reads. The sample shows around 400,000 distinct CDR3 sequences, 15% to 18% of them seen only once.

The chain carries TRBV18 and TRBJ1-4, with 7 positions matching TRBD1. This clonotype originated in a female donor with Graves disease. The sample consisted of peripheral blood mononuclear cells (PBMCs), taken at new diagnosis, from a patient treated with antithyroid drugs. The CDR3 sequence: CASSPKAGQDEKLFF. The CDR3 DNA is TGTGCCAGCTCACCAAAAGCAGGACAGGATGAAAAACTGTTTTTT.